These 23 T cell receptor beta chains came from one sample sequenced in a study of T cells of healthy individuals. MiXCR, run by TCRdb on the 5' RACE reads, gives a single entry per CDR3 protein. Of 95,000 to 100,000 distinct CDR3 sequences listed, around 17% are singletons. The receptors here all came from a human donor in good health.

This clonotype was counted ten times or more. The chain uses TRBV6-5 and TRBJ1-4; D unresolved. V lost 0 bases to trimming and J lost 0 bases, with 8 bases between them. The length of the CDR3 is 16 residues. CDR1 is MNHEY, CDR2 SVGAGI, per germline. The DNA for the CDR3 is TGTGCCAGCAGTTACTCGTTAACAGCAACTAATGAAAAACTGTTTTTT. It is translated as CASSYSLTATNEKLFF.

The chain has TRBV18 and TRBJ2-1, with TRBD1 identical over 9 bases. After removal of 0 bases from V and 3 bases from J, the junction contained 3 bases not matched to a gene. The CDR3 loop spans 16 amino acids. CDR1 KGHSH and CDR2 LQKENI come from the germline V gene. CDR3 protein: CASSPPWTGVYNEQFF. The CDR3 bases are TGTGCCAGCTCACCACCATGGACAGGGGTCTACAATGAGCAGTTCTTC.

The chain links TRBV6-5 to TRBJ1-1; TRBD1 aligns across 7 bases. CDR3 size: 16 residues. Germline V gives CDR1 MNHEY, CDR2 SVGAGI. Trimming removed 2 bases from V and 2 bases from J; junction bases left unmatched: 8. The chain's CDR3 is CASSYIPRGGNTEAFF. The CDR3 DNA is TGTGCCAGCAGTTACATCCCCCGAGGGGGCAACACTGAAGCTTTCTTT.

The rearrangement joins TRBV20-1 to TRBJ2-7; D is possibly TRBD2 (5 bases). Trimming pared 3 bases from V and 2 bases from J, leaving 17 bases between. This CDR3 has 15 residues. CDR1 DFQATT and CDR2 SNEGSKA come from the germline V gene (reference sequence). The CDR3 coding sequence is TGCAGTGCTAGGAAGCGAGGGTCGCAAACCTACGAGCAGTACTTC. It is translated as CSARKRGSQTYEQYF.

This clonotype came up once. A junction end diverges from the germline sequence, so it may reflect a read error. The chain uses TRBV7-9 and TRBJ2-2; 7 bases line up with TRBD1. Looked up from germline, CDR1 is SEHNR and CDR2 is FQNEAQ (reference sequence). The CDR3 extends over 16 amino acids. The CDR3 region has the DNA TGTGTCAGCAGCTTAGCGCTGGGACAGTTGCCCGGGGAGCTGTTTTTT. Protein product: CVSSLALGQLPGELFF. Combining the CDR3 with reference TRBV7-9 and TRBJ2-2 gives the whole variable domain DTGVSQNPRHKITKRGQNVTFRCDPISEHNRLYWYRQTLGQGPEFLTYFQNEAQLEKSRLLSDRFSAERPKGSFSTLEIQRTEQGDSAMYLCVSSLALGQLPGELFFGEGSRLTVL.

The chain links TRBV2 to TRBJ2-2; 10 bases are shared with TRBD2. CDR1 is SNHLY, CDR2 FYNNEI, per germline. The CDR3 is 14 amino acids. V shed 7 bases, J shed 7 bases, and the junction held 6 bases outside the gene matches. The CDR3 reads CASTAVAGGGELFF. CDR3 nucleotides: TGTGCCAGCACGGCCGTAGCGGGAGGCGGGGAGCTGTTTTTT.

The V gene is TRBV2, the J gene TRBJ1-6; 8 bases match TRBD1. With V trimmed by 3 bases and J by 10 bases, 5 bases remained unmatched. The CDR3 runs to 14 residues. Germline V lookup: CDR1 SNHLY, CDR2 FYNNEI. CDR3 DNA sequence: TGTGCCAGCAGTGAGAGTGACAGGGGCTCACCCCTCCACTTT. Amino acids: CASSESDRGSPLHF.

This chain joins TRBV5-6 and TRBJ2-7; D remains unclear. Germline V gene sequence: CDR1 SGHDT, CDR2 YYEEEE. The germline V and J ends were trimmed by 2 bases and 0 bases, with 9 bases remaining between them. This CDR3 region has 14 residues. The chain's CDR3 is CASSLEGFSYEQYF. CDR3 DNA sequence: TGTGCCAGCAGCTTAGAAGGTTTCTCCTACGAGCAGTACTTC.

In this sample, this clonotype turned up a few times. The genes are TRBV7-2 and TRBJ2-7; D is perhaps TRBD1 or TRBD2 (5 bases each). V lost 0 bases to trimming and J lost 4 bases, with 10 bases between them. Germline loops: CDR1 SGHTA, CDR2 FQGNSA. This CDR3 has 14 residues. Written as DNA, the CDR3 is TGTGCCAGCAGCTTAGCGGGGGATCTGTACGAGCAGTACTTC. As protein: CASSLAGDLYEQYF.

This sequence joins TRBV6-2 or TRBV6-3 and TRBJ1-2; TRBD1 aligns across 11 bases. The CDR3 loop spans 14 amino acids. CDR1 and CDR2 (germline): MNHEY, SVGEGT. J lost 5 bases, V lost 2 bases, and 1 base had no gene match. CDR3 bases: TGTGCCAGCAGTTACGGGACAGGGGGATATGGCTACACCTTC. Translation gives CASSYGTGGYGYTF.

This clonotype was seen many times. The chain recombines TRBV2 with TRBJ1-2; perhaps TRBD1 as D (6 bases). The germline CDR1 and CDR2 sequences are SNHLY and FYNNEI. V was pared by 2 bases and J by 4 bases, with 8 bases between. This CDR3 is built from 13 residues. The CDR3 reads CASSERGGYGYTF. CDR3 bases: TGTGCCAGCAGTGAAAGAGGGGGCTATGGCTACACCTTC.

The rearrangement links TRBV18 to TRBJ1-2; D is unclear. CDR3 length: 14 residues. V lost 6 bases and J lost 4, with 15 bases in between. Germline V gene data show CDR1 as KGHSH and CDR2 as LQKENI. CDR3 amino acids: CASSPEAAVYGYTF. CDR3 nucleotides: TGTGCCAGCTCCCCGGAGGCCGCTGTCTATGGCTACACCTTC. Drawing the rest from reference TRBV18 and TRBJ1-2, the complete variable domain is NAGVMQNPRHLVRRRGQEARLRCSPMKGHSHVYWYRQLPEEGLKFMVYLQKENIIDESGMPKERFSAEFPKEGPSILRIQQVVRGDSAAYFCASSPEAAVYGYTFGSGTRLTVV.

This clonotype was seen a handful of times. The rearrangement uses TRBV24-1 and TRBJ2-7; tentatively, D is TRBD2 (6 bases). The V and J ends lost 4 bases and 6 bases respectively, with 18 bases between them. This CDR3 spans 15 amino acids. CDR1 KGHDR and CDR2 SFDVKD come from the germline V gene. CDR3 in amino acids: CATSDPRGSGGEQYF. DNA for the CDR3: TGTGCCACCAGTGACCCCCGTGGTAGCGGTGGCGAGCAGTACTTC.

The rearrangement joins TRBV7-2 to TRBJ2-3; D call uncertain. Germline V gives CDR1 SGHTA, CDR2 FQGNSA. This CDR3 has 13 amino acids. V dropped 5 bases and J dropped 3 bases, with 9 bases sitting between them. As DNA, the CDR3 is TGTGCCAGCAGCCCTCTTTTTACAGATACGCAGTATTTT. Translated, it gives CASSPLFTDTQYF.

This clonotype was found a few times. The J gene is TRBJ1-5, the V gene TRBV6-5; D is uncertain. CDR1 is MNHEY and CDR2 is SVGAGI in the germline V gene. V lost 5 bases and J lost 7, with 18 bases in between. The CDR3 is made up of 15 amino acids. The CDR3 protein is CASSQNPVRTQPQHF. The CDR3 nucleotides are TGTGCCAGCAGTCAGAACCCGGTTCGGACGCAGCCCCAGCATTTT.

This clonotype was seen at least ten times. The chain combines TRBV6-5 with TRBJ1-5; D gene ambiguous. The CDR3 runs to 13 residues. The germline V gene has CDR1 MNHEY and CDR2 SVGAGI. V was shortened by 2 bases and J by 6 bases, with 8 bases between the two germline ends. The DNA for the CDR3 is TGTGCCAGCAGTTACGAGGGCCGTCAGCCCCAGCATTTT. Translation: CASSYEGRQPQHF.

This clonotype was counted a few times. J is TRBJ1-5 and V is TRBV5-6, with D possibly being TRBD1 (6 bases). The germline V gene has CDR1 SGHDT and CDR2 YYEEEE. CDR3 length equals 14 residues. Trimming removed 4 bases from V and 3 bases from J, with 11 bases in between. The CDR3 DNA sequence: TGTGCCAGCAGCCCAGGGGTCTCCAATCAGCCCCAGCATTTT. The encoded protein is CASSPGVSNQPQHF.

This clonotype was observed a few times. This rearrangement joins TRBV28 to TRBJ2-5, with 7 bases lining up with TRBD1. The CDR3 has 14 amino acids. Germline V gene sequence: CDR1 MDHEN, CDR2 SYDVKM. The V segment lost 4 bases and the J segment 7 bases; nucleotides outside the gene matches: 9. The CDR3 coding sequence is TGTGCCAGCAGTTCAGGACAGGCCATGGGGACCCAGTACTTC. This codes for CASSSGQAMGTQYF.

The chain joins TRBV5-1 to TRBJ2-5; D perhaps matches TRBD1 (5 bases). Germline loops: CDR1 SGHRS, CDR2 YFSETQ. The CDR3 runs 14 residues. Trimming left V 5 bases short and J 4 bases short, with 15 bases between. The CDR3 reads CASRSTAGPETQYF. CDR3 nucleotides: TGCGCCAGCAGATCCACAGCAGGGCCAGAGACCCAGTACTTC.

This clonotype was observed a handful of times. In nucleotides, the CDR3 is TGTGCCAGCAGTCGACAGCAAGAGACCCAGTACTTC. Residues: CASSRQQETQYF. This rearrangement joins TRBV2 to TRBJ2-5; D might be TRBD1 (5 bases). The CDR3 totals 12 residues. CDR1 and CDR2 (germline): SNHLY, FYNNEI. V was trimmed by 5 bases and J by 2 bases, leaving 6 bases between them.

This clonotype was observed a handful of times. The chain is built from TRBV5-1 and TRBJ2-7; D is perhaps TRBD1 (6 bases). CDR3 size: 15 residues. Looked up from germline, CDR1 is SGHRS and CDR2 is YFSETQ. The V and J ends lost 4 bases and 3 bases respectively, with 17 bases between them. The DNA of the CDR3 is TGCGCCAGCAGCCCGGGCCGGACAGTCGTCTACGAGCAGTACTTC. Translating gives CASSPGRTVVYEQYF.

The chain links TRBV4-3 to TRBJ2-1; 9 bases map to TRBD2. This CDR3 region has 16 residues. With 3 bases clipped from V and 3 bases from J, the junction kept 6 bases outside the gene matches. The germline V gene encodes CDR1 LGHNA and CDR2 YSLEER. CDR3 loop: CASSHLLAGLYNEQFF. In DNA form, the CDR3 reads TGCGCCAGCAGCCATCTCCTAGCGGGGCTCTACAATGAGCAGTTCTTC.

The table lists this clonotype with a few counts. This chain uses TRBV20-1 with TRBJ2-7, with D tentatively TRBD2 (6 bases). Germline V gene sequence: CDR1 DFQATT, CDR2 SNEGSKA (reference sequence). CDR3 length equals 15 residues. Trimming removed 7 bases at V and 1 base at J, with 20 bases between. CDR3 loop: CSVPMTSRGSYEQYF. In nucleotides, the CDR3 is TGCAGTGTCCCAATGACCTCGCGGGGATCCTACGAGCAGTACTTC.